Detailed here is one T cell receptor (beta chain). Its target is not known. This entry comes from a study of T cell responses to AZD1222 COVID-19 vaccine. As for the study in general: The study pooled second doses at about 4 or about 12 weeks. General study results and limits: CD4 TCRs linked to vaccination spanned spike, dominating at 160-218 and 743-854. Among the donors, most were white British and more were female, and clonal diversity was possibly underestimated. Spike-specific TCR depth and breadth grew after two AZD1222 doses.

V dropped 2 bases and J dropped 7; count of bases not matched to a gene: 6. There are 15 residues in the CDR3. From germline, CDR1 is SEHNR and CDR2 FQNEAQ (reference sequence). TCRdb keeps only in-frame clones here, not all; method: immunoSEQ multiplex PCR. There are roughly 150,000 clones in the sample; 85% to 90% occur only once, and 6.9% lies in the top ten. This sequence was found in an adult in good health. This chain connects TRBV7-9 to TRBJ1-4; 8 positions match TRBD1. The material sequenced was peripheral blood, taken on day 0 of AZD1222 vaccination. CDR3 sequence: CASSLSAGGVEKLFF. CDR3 coding DNA: TGTGCCAGCAGCTTATCGGCAGGGGGCGTTGAAAAACTGTTTTTT.